These 5 T cell receptor beta chains share one sample of origin, sequenced in a study of T cells after yellow fever vaccination. TCRdb called the 5' RACE reads again in MiXCR, with one record for every CDR3 protein. Altogether roughly 99,000 distinct CDR3 sequences are present, roughly 5.8% being singletons, with the ten largest covering just over 40%. The sample in question was CD8+ T cells sorted from PBMCs, obtained 10 days after the yellow fever booster vaccination. Every receptor here comes from a man younger than 30 who received the YFV17D yellow fever vaccine.

In this sample, this clonotype turned up many times. This chain connects TRBV7-9 to TRBJ2-7, with TRBD1 matching 7 bases. The CDR3 totals 14 residues. Germline V gives CDR1 SEHNR, CDR2 FQNEAQ (reference sequence). The trim removed 5 bases at V and 3 bases at J, leaving 7 bases unmatched. The CDR3 DNA sequence: TGTGCCAGCAGCCTTGGACAGGTAGGCTACGAGCAGTACGTC. Residues: CASSLGQVGYEQYV.

This clonotype showed up many times. The chain couples TRBV5-1 to TRBJ2-3; TRBD1 matches 10 bases. Looked up from germline, CDR1 is SGHRS and CDR2 is YFSETQ. The CDR3 is 15 amino acids. V lost 4 bases and J lost 4; bases outside the gene matches: 6. The CDR3 is CASSRTGGQADTQYF. The CDR3 DNA reads as TGCGCCAGCAGCAGGACAGGGGGACAGGCAGATACGCAGTATTTT.

This clonotype was recorded at least ten times. This chain connects TRBV3-1 to TRBJ2-1; no definite D call. Germline CDR1 reads LGHDT; CDR2 reads YNNKEL (reference sequence). Trimming left V 1 base short and J 0 bases short, with 7 bases between. CDR3 length: 15 residues. The CDR3: CASSQAGDSYNEQFF. The DNA of the CDR3 is TGTGCCAGCAGCCAAGCTGGGGACTCCTACAATGAGCAGTTCTTC.

This clonotype came up many times. The chain recombines TRBV29-1 with TRBJ2-1; no definite D call. CDR3 length: 13 residues. V lost 5 bases to trimming and J lost 8 bases, with 16 bases between them. Germline V gene sequence: CDR1 SQVTM, CDR2 ANQGSEA. CDR3 bases: TGCAGCGTTTTCAGGTTATACGGGTATGAGCAGTTCTTC. It translates to CSVFRLYGYEQFF.

V and J are TRBV7-3 and TRBJ1-1; D may be TRBD1 (5 bases). Germline CDR1 reads SGHTA; CDR2 reads FQGTGA. The V end was cut by 1 base, the J end by 7 bases, with 13 bases between. This CDR3 has 14 amino acids. The CDR3 reads CASSLKGVRIEAFF. In DNA form, the CDR3 reads TGTGCCAGCAGCTTAAAAGGGGTTCGAATTGAAGCTTTCTTT.